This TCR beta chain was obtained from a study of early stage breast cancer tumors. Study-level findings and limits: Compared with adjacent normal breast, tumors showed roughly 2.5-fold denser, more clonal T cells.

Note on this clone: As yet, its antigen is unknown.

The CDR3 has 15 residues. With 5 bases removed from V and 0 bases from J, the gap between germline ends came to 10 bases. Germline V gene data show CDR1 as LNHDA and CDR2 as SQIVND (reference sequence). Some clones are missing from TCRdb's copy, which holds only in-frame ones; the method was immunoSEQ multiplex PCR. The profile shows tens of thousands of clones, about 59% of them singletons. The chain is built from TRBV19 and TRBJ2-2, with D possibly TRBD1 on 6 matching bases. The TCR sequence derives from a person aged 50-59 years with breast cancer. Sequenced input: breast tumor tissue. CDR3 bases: TGTGCCAGTAGTCAGACAGGTTCGAACACCGGGGAGCTGTTTTTT. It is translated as CASSQTGSNTGELFF.